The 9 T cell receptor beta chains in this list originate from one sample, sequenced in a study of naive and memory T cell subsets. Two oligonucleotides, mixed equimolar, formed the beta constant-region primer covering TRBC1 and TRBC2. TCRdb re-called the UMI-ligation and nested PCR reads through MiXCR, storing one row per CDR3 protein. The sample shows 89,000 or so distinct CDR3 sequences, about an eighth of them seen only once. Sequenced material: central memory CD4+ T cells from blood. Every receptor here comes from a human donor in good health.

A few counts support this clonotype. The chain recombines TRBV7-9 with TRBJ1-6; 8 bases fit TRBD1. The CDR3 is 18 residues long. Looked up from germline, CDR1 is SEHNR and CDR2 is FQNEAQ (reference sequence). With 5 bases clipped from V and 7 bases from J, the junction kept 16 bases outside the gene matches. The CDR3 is CASSPFGGQGAWNSPLHF. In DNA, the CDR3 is TGTGCCAGCAGCCCATTTGGGGGGCAGGGGGCTTGGAATTCACCCCTCCACTTT.

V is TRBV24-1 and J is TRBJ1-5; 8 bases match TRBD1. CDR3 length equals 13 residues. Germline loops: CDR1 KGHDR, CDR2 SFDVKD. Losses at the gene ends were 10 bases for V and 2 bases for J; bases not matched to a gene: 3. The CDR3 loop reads CATQDRGNQPQHF. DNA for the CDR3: TGTGCCACGCAGGACAGGGGCAATCAGCCCCAGCATTTT.

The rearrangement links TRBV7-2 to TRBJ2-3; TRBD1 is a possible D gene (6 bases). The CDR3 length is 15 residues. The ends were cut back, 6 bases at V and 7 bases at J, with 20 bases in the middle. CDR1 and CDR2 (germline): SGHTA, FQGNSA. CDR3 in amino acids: CASREPGHPRNTQYF. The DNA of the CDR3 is TGTGCCAGCAGGGAACCGGGACACCCTAGGAATACGCAGTATTTT. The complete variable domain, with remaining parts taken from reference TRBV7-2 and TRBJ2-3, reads GAGVSQSPSNKVTEKGKDVELRCDPISGHTALYWYRQSLGQGLEFLIYFQGNSAPDKSGLPSDRFSAERTGGSVSTLTIQRTQQEDSAVYLCASREPGHPRNTQYFGPGTRLTVL.

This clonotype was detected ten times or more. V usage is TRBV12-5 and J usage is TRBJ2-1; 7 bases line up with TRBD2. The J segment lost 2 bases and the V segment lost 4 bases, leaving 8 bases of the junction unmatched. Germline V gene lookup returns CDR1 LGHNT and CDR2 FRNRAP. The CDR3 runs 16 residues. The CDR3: CASGSSAGAAYNEQFF. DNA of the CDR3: TGTGCTAGTGGTTCCTCGGCGGGAGCCGCCTACAATGAGCAGTTCTTC. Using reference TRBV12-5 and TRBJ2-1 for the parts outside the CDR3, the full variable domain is DARVTQTPRHKVTEMGQEVTMRCQPILGHNTVFWYRQTMMQGLELLAYFRNRAPLDDSGMPKDRFSAEMPDATLATLKIQPSEPRDSAVYFCASGSSAGAAYNEQFFGPGTRLTVL.

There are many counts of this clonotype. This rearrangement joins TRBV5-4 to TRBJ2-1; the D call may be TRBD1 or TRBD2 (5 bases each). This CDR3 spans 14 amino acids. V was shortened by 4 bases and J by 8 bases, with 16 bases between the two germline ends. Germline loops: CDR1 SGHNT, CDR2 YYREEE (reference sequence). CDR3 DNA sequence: TGTGCCAGCAGCCCGGGACCTGCGACGTATGAGCAGTTCTTC. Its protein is CASSPGPATYEQFF.

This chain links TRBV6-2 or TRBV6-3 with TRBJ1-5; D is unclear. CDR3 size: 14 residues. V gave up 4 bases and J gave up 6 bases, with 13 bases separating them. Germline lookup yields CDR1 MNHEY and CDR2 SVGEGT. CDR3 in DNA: TGTGCCAGCAGTTCCCCTTCTGCCAGTCAGCCCCAGCATTTT. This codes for CASSSPSASQPQHF.

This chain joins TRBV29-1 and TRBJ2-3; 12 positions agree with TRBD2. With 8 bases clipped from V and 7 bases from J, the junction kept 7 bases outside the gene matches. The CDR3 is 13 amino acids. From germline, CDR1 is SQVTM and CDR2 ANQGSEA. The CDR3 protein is CSPRLAGANTQYF. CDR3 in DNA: TGCAGCCCGAGACTAGCGGGAGCGAATACGCAGTATTTT.

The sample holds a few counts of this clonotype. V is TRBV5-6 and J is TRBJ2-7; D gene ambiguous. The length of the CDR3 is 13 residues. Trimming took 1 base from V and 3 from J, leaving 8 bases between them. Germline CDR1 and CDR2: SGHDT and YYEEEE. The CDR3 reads CASSLQVYYEQYF. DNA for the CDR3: TGTGCCAGCAGCTTGCAGGTGTACTACGAGCAGTACTTC.

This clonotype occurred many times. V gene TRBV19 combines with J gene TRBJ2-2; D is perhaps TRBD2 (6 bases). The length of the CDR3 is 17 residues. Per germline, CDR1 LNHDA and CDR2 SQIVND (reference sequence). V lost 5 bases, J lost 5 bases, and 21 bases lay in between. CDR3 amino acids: CASSFRGGIRQTGELFF. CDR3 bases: TGTGCCAGTAGTTTTCGAGGAGGGATTAGGCAGACCGGGGAGCTGTTTTTT. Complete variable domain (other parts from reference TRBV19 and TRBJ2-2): DGGITQSPKYLFRKEGQNVTLSCEQNLNHDAMYWYRQDPGQGLRLIYYSQIVNDFQKGDIAEGYSVSREKKESFPLTVTSAQKNPTAFYLCASSFRGGIRQTGELFFGEGSRLTVL.